Below, 30 T cell receptor beta chains from the same sample are listed, as sequenced in a study of blood T cell repertoires in COVID-19. Profiling relied on immunoSEQ multiplex PCR, and the TCRdb table lists in-frame clones only, not all of them. The sample holds some 200,000 clones, 87% seen once. The sample consisted of peripheral blood. Source of these receptors: a man in his forties with active or convalescent COVID-19.

V is TRBV7-6 and J is TRBJ1-2, with D possibly matching TRBD1 (5 bases). This CDR3 is 14 amino acids long. The germline V gene encodes CDR1 SGHVS and CDR2 FNYEAQ. V shed 0 bases and J shed 3 bases, with 8 bases lying between them. The DNA for the CDR3 is TGTGCCAGCAGCTTAGCGAAGGGGTACTATGGCTACACCTTC. This translates into CASSLAKGYYGYTF.

The V gene is TRBV28, the J gene TRBJ2-7, with D possibly being TRBD1 (5 bases). V was cut by 7 bases and J by 5 bases, with 9 bases left in between. Looked up from germline, CDR1 is MDHEN and CDR2 is SYDVKM. This CDR3 contains 11 residues. CDR3 bases: TGTGCCAGCAACCAGGGCCACGAGCAGTACTTC. Protein sequence: CASNQGHEQYF.

V is TRBV7-8 and J is TRBJ1-6; D is uncertain. The V end was cut by 1 base, the J end by 7 bases, with 5 bases between. The CDR3 has 13 residues. The germline V gene encodes CDR1 SGHVS and CDR2 FQNEAQ. The CDR3: CASSLVRNSPLHF. As DNA, the CDR3 is TGTGCCAGCAGCTTAGTACGGAATTCACCCCTCCACTTT.

Only one count was recorded for this clone. This rearrangement joins TRBV7-2 to TRBJ1-6; D is undetermined. The CDR3 sequence is 13 residues long. V was pared by 4 bases and J by 7 bases, with 8 bases between. The germline V gene encodes CDR1 SGHTA and CDR2 FQGNSA. CDR3 bases: TGTGCCAGCAGCTCTGATCGGAATTCACCCCTCCACTTT. Residues: CASSSDRNSPLHF.

In regard to this clone: The same CDR3 is also encoded by other DNA sequences in this sample. V and J are TRBV19 and TRBJ1-2; weak D call: TRBD1 (5 bases). The germline V gene encodes CDR1 LNHDA and CDR2 SQIVND (reference sequence). The length of the CDR3 is 11 residues. The ends were cut back, 4 bases at V and 8 bases at J, with 8 bases in the middle. The CDR3: CASSTQGGYTF. The CDR3 DNA sequence: TGTGCCAGTAGTACCCAGGGAGGCTACACCTTC.

This chain uses TRBV28 with TRBJ1-2, with unresolved D. This CDR3 is 13 amino acids long. Germline values: CDR1 MDHEN, CDR2 SYDVKM. V lost 5 bases to trimming and J lost 5 bases, with 12 bases between them. The CDR3 region has the DNA TGTGCCAGCAGTCGGACGGGAACGTATGGCTACACCTTC. Its translation is CASSRTGTYGYTF.

V usage is TRBV11-2 and J usage is TRBJ1-6, with TRBD1 matching over 8 bases. V lost 4 bases, J lost 7 bases, and 3 bases stayed unmatched. CDR1 is SGHAT, CDR2 FQNNGV, per germline. The CDR3 spans 14 residues. CDR3 region: CASSSRQGNSPLHF. CDR3 DNA sequence: TGTGCCAGCAGCTCTAGACAGGGGAATTCACCCCTCCACTTT.

The gene calls are TRBV5-1 and TRBJ1-3, with TRBD1 matching over 7 bases. This CDR3 has 18 amino acids. Trimming cost V 4 bases and J 0 bases; bases outside gene matches: 13. CDR1 is SGHRS, CDR2 YFSETQ, per germline. The CDR3 DNA reads TGCGCCAGCAGCCCCCTCAGGGGGTTTGAGGGCTCTGGAAACACCATATATTTT. It specifies CASSPLRGFEGSGNTIYF. Complete variable domain (other parts from reference TRBV5-1 and TRBJ1-3): KAGVTQTPRYLIKTRGQQVTLSCSPISGHRSVSWYQQTPGQGLQFLFEYFSETQRNKGNFPGRFSGRQFSNSRSEMNVSTLELGDSALYLCASSPLRGFEGSGNTIYFGEGSWLTVV.

V is TRBV5-6 and J is TRBJ1-4, with 7 bases lining up with TRBD1. The CDR3 is made up of 15 amino acids. From germline, CDR1 is SGHDT and CDR2 YYEEEE. J gave up 5 bases and V 4 bases, and 8 bases lay outside the gene matches. The CDR3 here is CASSRLDRANEKLFF. The CDR3 nucleotides are TGTGCCAGCAGCCGACTCGACAGGGCGAATGAAAAACTGTTTTTT.

This chain links TRBV11-3 with TRBJ2-1; D call uncertain. Trimming removed 3 bases at V and 0 bases at J, with 9 bases between. This CDR3 has 15 residues. CDR1 and CDR2 from the germline V gene are SGHNT and YENEEA. The CDR3 sequence: CASSFGYSSYNEQFF. The CDR3 region has the DNA TGTGCCAGCAGCTTCGGGTATAGCTCCTACAATGAGCAGTTCTTC.

This clone was picked up one time. Other DNA sequences in this specimen translate into the identical CDR3. V gene TRBV2 combines with J gene TRBJ2-5; TRBD1 agrees at 9 bases. This CDR3 is built from 14 residues. Trimming took 5 bases from V and 2 from J; bases not matched to a gene: 3. Germline V gene sequence: CDR1 SNHLY, CDR2 FYNNEI. CDR3 nucleotide sequence: TGTGCCAGCAGTTGGGACAGGGCTCAAGAGACCCAGTACTTC. Encoded protein: CASSWDRAQETQYF. Full variable domain (rest looked up from reference TRBV2 and TRBJ2-5): EPEVTQTPSHQVTQMGQEVILRCVPISNHLYFYWYRQILGQKVEFLVSFYNNEISEKSEIFDDQFSVERPDGSNFTLKIRSTKLEDSAMYFCASSWDRAQETQYFGPGTRLLVL.

The chain combines TRBV18 with TRBJ2-3; tentative D call: TRBD1 (6 bases). Deletions cut 3 bases from V and 2 bases from J, with 18 bases between. The CDR3 is made up of 17 amino acids. Germline lookup yields CDR1 KGHSH and CDR2 LQKENI. Here the CDR3 DNA reads TGTGCCAGCTCACCCCTTAGACCAGGGGCATACACAGATACGCAGTATTTT. The encoded protein is CASSPLRPGAYTDTQYF.

V gene TRBV19 combines with J gene TRBJ2-7; TRBD2 might be the D (6 bases). The CDR3 spans 16 residues. The V and J ends lost 6 bases and 0 bases respectively, with 18 bases between them. Germline V gives CDR1 LNHDA, CDR2 SQIVND (reference sequence). The CDR3 coding sequence is TGTGCCAGTAGAGGGATTGGGGACTCTAGCTCCTACGAGCAGTACTTC. Encoded protein: CASRGIGDSSSYEQYF.

The rearrangement links TRBV19 to TRBJ2-1; 9 bases line up with TRBD1. The CDR3 is 12 residues long. The germline gives CDR1 LNHDA, CDR2 SQIVND (reference sequence). The V gene end was trimmed by 5 bases and the J gene end by 12 bases; junction bases not matched to a gene: 5. The chain's CDR3 is CASSFRQGGQFF. The CDR3 DNA reads as TGTGCCAGTAGTTTTCGACAGGGGGGGCAGTTCTTC.

The rearrangement uses TRBV6-5 and TRBJ2-1; unclear D gene. The CDR3 is 13 amino acids. Looked up from germline, CDR1 is MNHEY and CDR2 is SVGAGI. V was shortened by 6 bases and J by 4 bases, with 10 bases between the two germline ends. The CDR3 loop is CASRPTLYNEQFF. CDR3 coding DNA: TGTGCCAGCAGACCCACCCTATACAATGAGCAGTTCTTC.

The V and J genes are TRBV28 and TRBJ2-1, with D perhaps TRBD2 (6 bases). CDR1 MDHEN and CDR2 SYDVKM come from the germline V gene. The CDR3 totals 12 residues. Deletions cut 3 bases from V and 7 bases from J, with 7 bases between. This chain's CDR3 is CASSLSGNEQFF. The CDR3 nucleotides read TGTGCCAGCAGTTTGAGCGGGAATGAGCAGTTCTTC.

The rearrangement joins TRBV7-8 to TRBJ1-5; 7 positions match TRBD1. The CDR3 loop spans 15 amino acids. Germline V lookup: CDR1 SGHVS, CDR2 FQNEAQ. Trimming at V came to 5 bases and at J to 6 bases, leaving 10 bases not matched to a gene. CDR3 DNA: TGTGCCAGCAGCCGCGACAGGGAAAGGGGTCAGCCCCAGCATTTT. Its translation: CASSRDRERGQPQHF.

The rearrangement uses TRBV6-5 and TRBJ1-1; 7 bases align to TRBD1. Trimming cost V 8 bases and J 5 bases; bases outside gene matches: 11. CDR1 is MNHEY and CDR2 is SVGAGI in the germline V gene. The CDR3 contains 14 residues. CDR3: CASVIYRGRTEAFF. For the CDR3, the DNA is TGTGCCAGCGTCATCTACAGGGGTAGGACTGAAGCTTTCTTT.

The CDR3 region has the DNA TGTGCCAGTAGTATCGGGAGCCAGATAGCCAAAAACATTCAGTACTTC. As protein: CASSIGSQIAKNIQYF. This sequence joins TRBV19 and TRBJ2-4; a possible D gene is TRBD2 (6 bases). Trimming cost V 3 bases and J 0 bases, with 12 bases left between them. The CDR3 runs to 16 residues. Looked up from germline, CDR1 is LNHDA and CDR2 is SQIVND (reference sequence).

This clone appeared a few times. The V and J genes are TRBV6-5 and TRBJ2-2; D is unclear. The V and J ends lost 5 bases and 7 bases respectively, with 11 bases between them. The CDR3 covers 13 residues. Germline CDR1 MNHEY, CDR2 SVGAGI. The CDR3 spells CASSLRLDGELFF. CDR3 nucleotides: TGTGCCAGCAGTCTACGACTGGACGGGGAGCTGTTTTTT.

The chain employs TRBV12-5 and TRBJ2-7; possibly TRBD2 for D (5 bases). Germline V gene sequence: CDR1 LGHNT, CDR2 FRNRAP. CDR3 length: 14 amino acids. V was trimmed by 6 bases and J by 3 bases, leaving 15 bases between them. The CDR3 spells CASGAGLLNYEQYF. The CDR3 DNA is TGTGCTAGTGGCGCCGGACTCCTCAACTACGAGCAGTACTTC.

The rearrangement links TRBV3-1 (or the pseudogene TRBV3-2) to TRBJ1-2; D ambiguous. Germline CDR1 and CDR2: LGHDT and YNNKEL (reference sequence). V lost 4 bases and J lost 8, with 17 bases in between. The length of the CDR3 is 14 residues. CDR3 DNA sequence: TGTGCCAGCAGCCTAAGTGCTCTTACCGGGGGCTACACCTTC. This encodes CASSLSALTGGYTF.

The rearrangement links TRBV5-1 to TRBJ2-7; D possibly corresponds to TRBD2 (5 bases). This CDR3 has 15 residues. Germline V gene sequence: CDR1 SGHRS, CDR2 YFSETQ. The V gene lost 0 bases and the J gene lost 0 bases, with 10 bases spanning the gap. The chain's CDR3 is CASSLGTASSYEQYF. CDR3 bases: TGCGCCAGCAGCTTGGGGACTGCGAGCTCCTACGAGCAGTACTTC.

V usage is TRBV23-1 and J usage is TRBJ1-1, with D uncertain. TRBV23-1 carries the ORF label, with uncertain function. The CDR3 length is 14 residues. Trimming pared 1 base from V and 3 bases from J, leaving 9 bases between. CDR3 bases: TGCGCCAGCAGTCAATACGAACAAGACACTGAAGCTTTCTTT. Residues: CASSQYEQDTEAFF.

The genes are TRBV2 and TRBJ1-1; D not certain. Germline V gene data show CDR1 as SNHLY and CDR2 as FYNNEI. V lost 4 bases, J lost 3 bases, and 18 bases lay in between. This CDR3 region has 16 residues. The CDR3 sequence is CASSGPPWQIDTEAFF. DNA of the CDR3: TGTGCCAGCAGTGGCCCCCCGTGGCAGATCGACACTGAAGCTTTCTTT.

The CDR3 coding sequence is TGTGCCAGCAGCCAAGGGGAAAGAAAGGGGAATGAGCAGTTCTTC. Amino acids: CASSQGERKGNEQFF. This chain uses TRBV3-1 (or the pseudogene TRBV3-2) with TRBJ2-1; D may be TRBD1 (5 bases). Per germline, CDR1 LGHDT and CDR2 YNNKEL (reference sequence). The V end was cut by 1 base, the J end by 7 bases, with 14 bases between. This CDR3 spans 15 amino acids.

This chain connects TRBV7-9 to TRBJ1-2; 7 nucleotides agree with TRBD1. CDR1 and CDR2 from the germline V gene are SEHNR and FQNEAQ (reference sequence). V trimming: 2 bases; J trimming: 6 bases; junction bases outside the gene matches: 9. The CDR3 is made up of 15 amino acids. The CDR3 spells CASSLIQTGTHGYTF. CDR3 nucleotide sequence: TGTGCCAGCAGCTTAATCCAGACAGGGACGCATGGCTACACCTTC. The full variable domain, in which reference TRBV7-9 and TRBJ1-2 provide the parts outside the CDR3, is DTGVSQNPRHKITKRGQNVTFRCDPISEHNRLYWYRQTLGQGPEFLTYFQNEAQLEKSRLLSDRFSAERPKGSFSTLEIQRTEQGDSAMYLCASSLIQTGTHGYTFGSGTRLTVV.

This chain joins TRBV5-1 and TRBJ1-5; D might be TRBD1 (6 bases). Trimming left V 2 bases short and J 2 bases short, with 11 bases between. CDR3 length equals 15 residues. The germline CDR1 and CDR2 sequences are SGHRS and YFSETQ. CDR3 sequence: CASSFLNRGNQPQHF. The CDR3 bases are TGCGCCAGCAGCTTCCTAAACAGGGGCAATCAGCCCCAGCATTTT.

The chain joins TRBV2 to TRBJ1-2, with 11 bases matching TRBD1. The germline gives CDR1 SNHLY, CDR2 FYNNEI. The CDR3 totals 14 residues. Germline trimming cut 5 bases from V and 6 bases from J; bases unmatched to any gene: 5. This chain's CDR3 is CASSKVGQGDGYTF. DNA for the CDR3: TGTGCCAGCAGTAAAGTGGGACAGGGGGATGGCTACACCTTC.

V gene TRBV7-9 combines with J gene TRBJ2-1, with 8 bases identical to TRBD2. V shed 4 bases, J shed 10 bases, and the junction held 9 bases outside the gene matches. CDR1 is SEHNR and CDR2 is FQNEAQ in the germline V gene (reference sequence). The CDR3 consists of 14 residues. This CDR3 reads CASSSPGLAGEQFF. CDR3 DNA: TGTGCCAGCAGCTCCCCAGGACTAGCTGGGGAGCAGTTCTTC. Combining the CDR3 with reference TRBV7-9 and TRBJ2-1 gives the whole variable domain DTGVSQNPRHKITKRGQNVTFRCDPISEHNRLYWYRQTLGQGPEFLTYFQNEAQLEKSRLLSDRFSAERPKGSFSTLEIQRTEQGDSAMYLCASSSPGLAGEQFFGPGTRLTVL.